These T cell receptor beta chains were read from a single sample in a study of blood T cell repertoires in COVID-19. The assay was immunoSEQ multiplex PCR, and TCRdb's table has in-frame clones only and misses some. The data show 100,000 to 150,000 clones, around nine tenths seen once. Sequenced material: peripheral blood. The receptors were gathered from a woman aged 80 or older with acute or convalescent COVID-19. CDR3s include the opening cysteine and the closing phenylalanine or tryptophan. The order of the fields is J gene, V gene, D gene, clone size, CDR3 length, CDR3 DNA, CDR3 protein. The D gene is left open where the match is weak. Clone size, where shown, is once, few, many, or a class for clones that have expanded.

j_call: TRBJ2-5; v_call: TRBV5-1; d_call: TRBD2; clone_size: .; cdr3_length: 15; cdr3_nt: TGCGCCAGCAGCTTGGCGGGGACTAGTCGAGAGACCCAGTACTTC; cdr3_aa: CASSLAGTSRETQYF
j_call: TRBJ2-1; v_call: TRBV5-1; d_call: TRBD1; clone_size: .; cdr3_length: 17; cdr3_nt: TGCGCCAGCAGCTCCGGAACCGGGACAGGGGGCTACAATGAGCAGTTCTTC; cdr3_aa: CASSSGTGTGGYNEQFF
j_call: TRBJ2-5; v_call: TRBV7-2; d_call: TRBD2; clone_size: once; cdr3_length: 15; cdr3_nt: TGTGCCAGCAGCCCTAGCGGGGGAAGAGGAGAGACCCAGTACTTC; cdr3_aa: CASSPSGGRGETQYF
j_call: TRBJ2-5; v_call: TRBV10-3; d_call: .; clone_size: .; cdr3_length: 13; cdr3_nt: TGTGCCATCAGTGAGTCGAGCCAAGAGACCCAGTACTTC; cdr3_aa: CAISESSQETQYF
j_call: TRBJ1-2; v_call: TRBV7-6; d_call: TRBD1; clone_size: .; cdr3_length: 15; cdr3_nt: TGTGCCAGCAGCCCTTCTGGACAGGGGTTGTATGGCTACACCTTC; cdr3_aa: CASSPSGQGLYGYTF
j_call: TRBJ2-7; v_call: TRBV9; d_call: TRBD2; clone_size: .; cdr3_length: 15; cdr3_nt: TGTGCCAGCAGCGAGACTAGCGGGAGGGCTACCGAGCAGTACTTC; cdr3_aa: CASSETSGRATEQYF
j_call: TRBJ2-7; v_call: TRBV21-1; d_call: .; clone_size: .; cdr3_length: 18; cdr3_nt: TGTGCCAGCAGCAAAGGGTCTTACGGGACAGGACCTTTATACGAGCAGTACTTC; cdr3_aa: CASSKGSYGTGPLYEQYF
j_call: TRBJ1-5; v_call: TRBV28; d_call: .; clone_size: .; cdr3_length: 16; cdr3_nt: TGTGCCAGCAGTTTTAGGACCCAGGGAAGCAATCAGCCCCAGCATTTT; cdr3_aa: CASSFRTQGSNQPQHF
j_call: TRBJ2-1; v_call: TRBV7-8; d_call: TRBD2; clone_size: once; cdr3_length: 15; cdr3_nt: TGTGCCAGCAGCTCGGGACTAGCGTCCTACAATGAGCAGTTCTTC; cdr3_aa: CASSSGLASYNEQFF
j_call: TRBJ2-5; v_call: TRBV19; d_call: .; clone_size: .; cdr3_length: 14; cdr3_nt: TGTGCCAGTAGTTACCGGGAGACCGGGGAGACCCAGTACTTC; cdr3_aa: CASSYRETGETQYF
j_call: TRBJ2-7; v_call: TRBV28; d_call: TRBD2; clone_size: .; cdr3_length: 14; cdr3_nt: TGTGCCAGCAGTCCTAGCGGGGTCTCCTACGAGCAGTACTTC; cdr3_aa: CASSPSGVSYEQYF
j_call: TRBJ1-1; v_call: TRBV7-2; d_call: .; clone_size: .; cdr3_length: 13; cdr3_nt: TGTGCCAGCAGCTTCGTCCCGGACATTGAAGCTTTCTTT; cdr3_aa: CASSFVPDIEAFF
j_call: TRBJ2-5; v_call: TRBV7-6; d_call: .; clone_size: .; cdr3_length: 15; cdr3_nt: TGTGCCAGCAGCCCCTCGGAACCGGCGGAAGAGACCCAGTACTTC; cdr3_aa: CASSPSEPAEETQYF
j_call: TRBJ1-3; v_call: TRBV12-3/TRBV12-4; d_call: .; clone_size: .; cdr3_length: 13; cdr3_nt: TGTGCCAGCAGTTTAATGGGGGGGTCTACCATATATTTT; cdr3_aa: CASSLMGGSTIYF
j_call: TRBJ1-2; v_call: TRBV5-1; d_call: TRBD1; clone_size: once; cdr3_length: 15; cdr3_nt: TGCGCCAGCAGCCTATCAGGGGGAAACAACTATGGCTACACCTTC; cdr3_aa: CASSLSGGNNYGYTF
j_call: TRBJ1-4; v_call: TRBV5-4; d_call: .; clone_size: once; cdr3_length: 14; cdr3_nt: TGTGCCAGCAGCTTGGGGGGCTCCGCGGAAAAACTGTTTTTT; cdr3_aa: CASSLGGSAEKLFF
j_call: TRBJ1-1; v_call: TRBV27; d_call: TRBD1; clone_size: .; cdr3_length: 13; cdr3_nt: TGTGCCATCAGGGACAGACCGAACACTGAAGCTTTCTTT; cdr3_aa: CAIRDRPNTEAFF
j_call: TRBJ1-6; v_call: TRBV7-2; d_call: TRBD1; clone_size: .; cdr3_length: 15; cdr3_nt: TGTGCCAGCAGCCCCCGACAGGGACCTAATTCACCCCTCCACTTT; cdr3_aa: CASSPRQGPNSPLHF
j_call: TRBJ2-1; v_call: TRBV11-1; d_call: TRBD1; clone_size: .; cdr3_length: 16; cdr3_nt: TGTGCCAGCAGCTTCGAGACAGGGGGATCCTACAATGAGCAGTTCTTC; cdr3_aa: CASSFETGGSYNEQFF
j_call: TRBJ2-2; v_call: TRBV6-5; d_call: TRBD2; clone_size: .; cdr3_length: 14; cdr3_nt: TGTGCCTCCACGGGACTAGCGAGCACCGGGGAGCTGTTTTTT; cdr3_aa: CASTGLASTGELFF